This T cell receptor beta chain comes out of a study of T cell clones after liver transplantation. In the study overall: As an antigen-independent comparator, third-party-reactive TCRbeta sequences came from pre-transplant mixed lymphocyte reactions. Draws occurred before transplant, before withdrawal, and after complete or failed withdrawal.

Only in-frame clones appear in the TCRdb table, and some are missing; sequencing was by immunoSEQ multiplex PCR. This sample has 68,000 or so clones, with around 93% found just once. Study-wide results and caveats: Low donor cell numbers restricted donor-reactive repertoire measurement in a couple of subjects.

Per germline, CDR1 MNHNY and CDR2 SVGAGI (reference sequence). Deletions cut 7 bases from V and 0 bases from J, with 10 bases between. This CDR3 spans 13 amino acids. Details on this clone: No antigen is known for it.

The origin of this receptor is a human patient who received a liver transplant. Some T cells may arise from the graft donor. Sequenced here: CD4+ T cells from blood, sampled approximately 25 months after liver transplant. The rearrangement links TRBV6-6 to TRBJ2-7, with a tentative D call TRBD2 (6 bases). The CDR3 spells CASTHGGSYEQYF. The CDR3 DNA follows: TGTGCCAGCACCCACGGGGGCTCCTACGAGCAGTACTTC.